This TCR beta chain is from a study of cytomegalovirus exposure and HLA in healthy donors. Use of 60 Vbeta and 13 Jbeta primers characterized the PCR. Assay used: immunoSEQ multiplex PCR; TCRdb lists only in-frame clones, some missing. The sample records 150,000 to 200,000 clones, 75% to 85% being singletons. Trimming stripped 4 bases from V and 8 bases from J, with 21 bases between. The germline V gene encodes CDR1 SGDLS and CDR2 YYNGEE. This CDR3 has 15 amino acids. V gene TRBV9 combines with J gene TRBJ1-2, with D maybe TRBD1 (6 bases). The receptor comes from a man aged 50 to 60 in good health and CMV-seropositive. Sequenced material: PBMCs. For the CDR3, the DNA is TGTGCCAGCAGCCCACTCACCGACAGGCACAGCGGCTACACCTTC. It codes for CASSPLTDRHSGYTF.